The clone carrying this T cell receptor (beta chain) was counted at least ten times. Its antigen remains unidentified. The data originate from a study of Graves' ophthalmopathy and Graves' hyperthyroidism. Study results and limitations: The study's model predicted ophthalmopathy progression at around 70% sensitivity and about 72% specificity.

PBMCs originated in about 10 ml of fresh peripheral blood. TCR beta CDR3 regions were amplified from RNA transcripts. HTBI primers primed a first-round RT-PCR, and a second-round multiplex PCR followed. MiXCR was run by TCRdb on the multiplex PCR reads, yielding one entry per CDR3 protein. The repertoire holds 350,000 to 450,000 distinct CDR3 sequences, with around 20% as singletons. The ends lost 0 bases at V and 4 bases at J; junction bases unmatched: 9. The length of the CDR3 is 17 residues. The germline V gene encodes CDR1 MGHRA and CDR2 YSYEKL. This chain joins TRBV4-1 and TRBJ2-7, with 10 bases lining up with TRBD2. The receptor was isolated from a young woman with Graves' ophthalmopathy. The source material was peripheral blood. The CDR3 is CASSQDLEGLAAYEQYF. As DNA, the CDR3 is TGCGCCAGCAGCCAAGATCTCGAAGGACTAGCGGCATACGAGCAGTACTTC.